The rows below give T cell receptor beta chains drawn from one sample of a study of blood T cell repertoires in COVID-19. Libraries were prepared by immunoSEQ multiplex PCR; TCRdb keeps only in-frame clonotypes and omits some of them. The table has 150,000 to 200,000 clones, approximately 83% seen once. The material sequenced was peripheral blood. The source is a man aged 60-69 years with acute or convalescent COVID-19. The CDR3 runs from the conserved cysteine through the conserved F or W. The D gene is left open where the match is weak. Clone sizes are given selectively: once, few, many, or a class where the clone is expanded.

CDR3aa,CDR3nt,j_gene,abundance,v_gene,d_gene
CASSLGQQETQYF,TGTGCCAGCAGCTTAGGTCAGCAAGAGACCCAGTACTTC,TRBJ2-5,-,TRBV7-3,-
CASHQGGAPYGYTF,TGTGCCAGCCACCAGGGCGGGGCTCCCTATGGCTACACCTTC,TRBJ1-2,-,TRBV28,-
CAISATGATEAFF,TGTGCCATCAGTGCAACAGGAGCGACTGAAGCTTTCTTT,TRBJ1-1,-,TRBV10-3,-
CASSLSGGGNEQFF,TGTGCCAGCAGCTTATCGGGAGGGGGCAATGAGCAGTTCTTC,TRBJ2-1,once,TRBV7-3,TRBD2
CASSPTGVTEAFF,TGTGCCAGCAGTCCTACAGGGGTCACTGAAGCTTTCTTT,TRBJ1-1,-,TRBV5-6,TRBD1
CATSFRGGGSPLHF,TGTGCCACCAGTTTCAGGGGCGGCGGATCACCCCTCCACTTT,TRBJ1-6,-,TRBV27,-
CASSQGLAGVAYEQYF,TGTGCCAGCAGCCAAGGGTTAGCGGGAGTCGCCTACGAGCAGTACTTC,TRBJ2-7,-,TRBV3-1/TRBV3-2,TRBD2
CASSLGQGSGNTIYF,TGTGCCAGCAGCTTAGGACAGGGGTCTGGAAACACCATATATTTT,TRBJ1-3,-,TRBV7-9,TRBD1
CASSPPQGSHEQYF,TGTGCCAGCTCCCCCCCCCAGGGTTCCCACGAGCAGTACTTC,TRBJ2-7,-,TRBV18,-
CASSLTSGSTGELFF,TGTGCCAGCAGCTTAACTAGCGGGAGCACCGGGGAGCTGTTTTTT,TRBJ2-2,-,TRBV7-6,TRBD2
CASSYSRGQRNTEAFF,TGTGCCAGCAGCTACTCGCGGGGGCAGAGGAACACTGAAGCTTTCTTT,TRBJ1-1,-,TRBV6-6,-
CASGNSPGVYNSPLHF,TGTGCCAGTGGAAATTCTCCGGGAGTCTATAATTCACCCCTCCACTTT,TRBJ1-6,-,TRBV19,-
CASSSSGRGSYNEQFF,TGTGCCAGCAGTTCTAGCGGGAGAGGCTCCTACAATGAGCAGTTCTTC,TRBJ2-1,-,TRBV28,TRBD2
CASSESRGRHEKLFF,TGTGCCAGCAGTGAGAGCAGGGGGCGCCATGAAAAACTGTTTTTT,TRBJ1-4,-,TRBV28,TRBD1
CASIAAANNEKLFF,TGTGCCTCCATAGCGGCAGCCAATAATGAAAAACTGTTTTTT,TRBJ1-4,-,TRBV2,-
CASSRPDRLNQPQHF,TGTGCCAGCAGTCGACCTGACAGACTCAATCAGCCCCAGCATTTT,TRBJ1-5,-,TRBV2,-
CASSQDATGTGNTIYF,TGTGCCAGCAGCCAGGACGCGACAGGAACTGGAAACACCATATATTTT,TRBJ1-3,-,TRBV4-2,-
CASSLALNTEAFF,TGCGCCAGCAGCTTGGCCCTTAACACTGAAGCTTTCTTT,TRBJ1-1,once,TRBV5-1,-
CASSEYFENIQYF,TGTGCCAGCAGTGAATACTTCGAAAACATTCAGTACTTC,TRBJ2-4,-,TRBV6-1,-
CASSQRSGGWETQYF,TGCGCCAGCAGCCAACGGTCGGGAGGGTGGGAGACCCAGTACTTC,TRBJ2-5,-,TRBV4-1,TRBD2
CASSLVSGTANEKLFF,TGTGCCAGCAGCTTAGTGTCTGGGACAGCAAATGAAAAACTGTTTTTT,TRBJ1-4,-,TRBV7-9,TRBD1
CASSFGPISNEQFF,TGTGCCAGCAGCTTCGGTCCGATAAGCAATGAGCAGTTCTTC,TRBJ2-1,-,TRBV7-6,-
CASRSSYEQYF,TGTGCCAGCAGGTCTTCCTACGAGCAGTACTTC,TRBJ2-7,-,TRBV6-5,-
CASSLTSGTYNEQFF,TGTGCCAGCAGCTTGACTAGCGGGACTTACAATGAGCAGTTCTTC,TRBJ2-1,-,TRBV11-2,TRBD2
CASSPRGGGSAGPEQFF,TGTGCCAGCAGCCCACGTGGTGGCGGGAGTGCTGGGCCTGAGCAGTTCTTC,TRBJ2-1,-,TRBV11-3,TRBD2
CASSLTGMVYNEQFF,TGCGCCAGCAGTCTAACAGGGATGGTATACAATGAGCAGTTCTTC,TRBJ2-1,-,TRBV5-1,-
CASSIGGTAAFF,TGTGCCAGTAGTATAGGGGGCACGGCGGCTTTCTTT,TRBJ1-1,-,TRBV19,-
CASSNPQGAETQYF,TGTGCCAGCAGTAACCCACAGGGGGCAGAGACCCAGTACTTC,TRBJ2-5,-,TRBV6-5,TRBD1
CATSRDTYSGNTIYF,TGTGCCACCAGCCGGGACACCTACTCTGGAAACACCATATATTTT,TRBJ1-3,-,TRBV15,-
CASSEGQGYYNSPLHF,TGCGCCAGCAGCGAGGGACAGGGGTACTATAATTCACCCCTCCACTTT,TRBJ1-6,-,TRBV5-1,TRBD1
CASRPTGEPQHF,TGTGCCAGCAGACCTACAGGGGAGCCCCAGCATTTT,TRBJ1-5,-,TRBV2,TRBD1
CASSSTGTGGVKLFF,TGTGCCAGCAGCTCAACCGGGACAGGGGGCGTAAAACTGTTTTTT,TRBJ1-4,-,TRBV7-9,TRBD1
CASRNPFSGRALTIEQYF,TGTGCCAGCAGGAATCCTTTTAGCGGGAGGGCCCTTACGATCGAGCAGTACTTC,TRBJ2-7,few,TRBV28,TRBD2
CASSLLSSGQFF,TGTGCCAGCAGCTTGCTTTCCAGTGGGCAGTTCTTC,TRBJ2-1,-,TRBV5-6,-
CASSLPGGAYEQYF,TGTGCCAGCAGTCTCCCAGGGGGCGCTTACGAGCAGTACTTC,TRBJ2-7,-,TRBV28,TRBD1
CASSLYSNQPQHF,TGTGCCAGCAGTTTATATAGCAATCAGCCCCAGCATTTT,TRBJ1-5,once,TRBV12-3/TRBV12-4,-
CASRRGQGTINEKLFF,TGTGCCAGCAGACGCGGACAGGGGACCATCAATGAAAAACTGTTTTTT,TRBJ1-4,few,TRBV3-1/TRBV3-2,TRBD1
CASSLRGGGESYEQYF,TGTGCCAGCAGCCTTCGCGGAGGGGGCGAGTCCTACGAGCAGTACTTC,TRBJ2-7,once,TRBV4-2,-
CASSSRGSYEQYF,TGTGCCAGCAGCTCGCGCGGCTCCTACGAGCAGTACTTC,TRBJ2-7,-,TRBV7-9,-
CASSWAGGSYEQYF,TGTGCCAGCAGCTGGGCAGGGGGGTCGTACGAGCAGTACTTC,TRBJ2-7,-,TRBV5-8,-
CAWSGIWQVYGYTF,TGTGCCTGGAGTGGGATTTGGCAGGTCTATGGCTACACCTTC,TRBJ1-2,-,TRBV30,-
CASRLANSYEQYF,TGTGCCAGCCGACTAGCGAACTCCTACGAGCAGTACTTC,TRBJ2-7,-,TRBV19,TRBD2
CASSQLGGGLAGVTKLRTDTQYF,TGTGCCAGCAGCCAACTGGGGGGGGGACTAGCGGGAGTCACGAAACTCCGCACAGATACGCAGTATTTT,TRBJ2-3,once,TRBV3-1/TRBV3-2,TRBD2
CASSPGIAGVEQYF,TGTGCCAGCAGCCCCGGGATAGCGGGAGTCGAGCAGTACTTC,TRBJ2-7,-,TRBV3-1/TRBV3-2,TRBD2
CASSEIRAGEQYF,TGTGCCAGCAGTGAAATCAGGGCTGGCGAGCAGTACTTC,TRBJ2-7,-,TRBV6-1,-
CASSKTAQAHTIYF,TGTGCCAGTAGTAAGACAGCACAAGCTCACACCATATATTTT,TRBJ1-3,-,TRBV19,-